This T cell receptor (beta chain) was observed in a study of spatial heterogeneity in lung cancer. About the research overall: The donors comprised some 70 untreated early-stage non-small cell lung cancer patients.

As to time point: blood at routine non-recurrence follow-up after resection. The authors sequenced whole RNA from tumor, nontumor lung or frozen PBMC without sorting. In the case of this clonotype: The antigen remains unidentified.

Findings and caveats of the study: Blood contained ubiquitous expanded tumor TCRs more at resection than at follow-up.

The library protocol tagged each TCR cDNA with a unique molecular identifier. MiXCR was run by TCRdb on the 5' RACE reads, yielding one entry per CDR3 protein. This table has around 110,000 distinct CDR3 sequences, 10% to 15% appearing once. Looked up from germline, CDR1 is SEHNR and CDR2 is FQNEAQ (reference sequence). V was trimmed by 7 bases and J by 4 bases, leaving 14 bases between them. This CDR3 contains 14 residues. The material was PBMCs, obtained at follow-up. The genes are TRBV7-9 and TRBJ1-3; D is ambiguous. This clonotype originated in a male donor with early-stage non-small cell lung cancer. The DNA for the CDR3 is TGTGCCAGCACATCCGGGCTTGTGGGAAACACCATATATTTT. Translating it yields CASTSGLVGNTIYF.